Following are 4 T cell receptor beta chains from one sample sequenced in a study of CD8 T cells in Susac syndrome (dated by TCRdb to between 2018 and 2020). Library construction relied on the immunoSEQ multiplex PCR assay. RNA was extracted using the RNeasy kit, and about 0.45 to 1 ug of the RNA was reverse transcribed with random hexamers. In-frame beta chains were kept once TCRdb had trimmed the public reads at Q25 with fastp and called clones with MiXCR. Entries that share a CDR3 protein sequence are merged under the most common genes and DNA. This sample gives more than 150,000 distinct CDR3 sequences in total; 85% to 95% of them show up just once. Of the sample, about 0.19% is held by the ten largest clones. Sequencing was performed on CD8+ T cells from PBMCs. Source of these receptors: a human donor with multiple sclerosis.

The chain carries TRBV2 and TRBJ2-6, with unresolved D. The CDR3 totals 14 residues. The V and J ends lost 7 bases and 0 bases respectively, with 7 bases between them. Germline V gene lookup returns CDR1 SNHLY and CDR2 FYNNEI. The CDR3 DNA reads TGTGCCAGCACCTTGAACTCTGGGGCCAACGTCCTGACTTTC. The encoded protein is CASTLNSGANVLTF.

The chain uses TRBV4-2 and TRBJ2-5; 12 bases line up with TRBD2. The CDR3 is 15 residues long. After removal of 4 bases from V and 3 bases from J, the junction contained 3 bases not matched to a gene. Germline V lookup: CDR1 LGHNA, CDR2 YNFKEQ. The CDR3 DNA is TGTGCCAGCAGCCCTCGGACTAGCGGGGAAGAGACCCAGTACTTC. Amino acid sequence: CASSPRTSGEETQYF.

The rearrangement uses TRBV14 and TRBJ1-4; D is unresolved. Germline V CDR1 and CDR2: SGHDN, FVKESK. Trimming pared 0 bases from V and 6 bases from J, leaving 11 bases between. The CDR3 contains 15 residues. The CDR3, as DNA: TGTGCCAGCAGCCAAGAGGCAGGATACTATGAAAAACTGTTTTTT. Protein product: CASSQEAGYYEKLFF.

This sequence joins TRBV12-5 and TRBJ1-5, with a possible D match to TRBD1 (5 bases). This CDR3 comprises 14 residues. V dropped 6 bases and J dropped 10 bases, with 19 bases sitting between them. CDR1 is LGHNT, CDR2 FRNRAP, per germline. The CDR3 reads CASGPNSDSLPQHF. The CDR3 DNA sequence: TGTGCTAGTGGACCCAACTCAGACAGTCTACCCCAGCATTTT.